The 24 T cell receptor beta chains reported below all come from one sample, sequenced in a study of T cell responses to AZD1222 COVID-19 vaccine. The protocol was immunoSEQ multiplex PCR, while the TCRdb copy is restricted to in-frame clones and leaves out a portion. The sample yields about 63,000 clones, 85% to 90% seen once. The starting material was peripheral blood, obtained on day 0 of AZD1222 vaccination. The receptors originated from an adult in good health.

The chain employs TRBV5-4 and TRBJ1-4, with a weak D call TRBD1 (5 bases). Germline CDR1 and CDR2: SGHNT and YYREEE (reference sequence). The CDR3 consists of 15 residues. Trimming shortened V by 5 bases and J by 0 bases, and 11 bases separated the two germline ends. The CDR3: CASSRDSATNEKLFF. As DNA, the CDR3 is TGTGCCAGCAGTCGTGACAGTGCAACTAATGAAAAACTGTTTTTT.

This chain connects TRBV19 to TRBJ1-1; 10 bases are a match to TRBD1. Germline CDR1 is LNHDA and CDR2 is SQIVND (reference sequence). The CDR3 has 19 residues. The ends lost 1 base at V and 7 bases at J; junction bases unmatched: 18. The CDR3 DNA follows: TGTGCCAGTAGTATAGGTCATCAGGACAGGGGGGTTTTACCAGGTGAAGCTTTCTTT. This translates into CASSIGHQDRGVLPGEAFF. Based on the CDR3 plus reference TRBV19 and TRBJ1-1, the full variable domain is DGGITQSPKYLFRKEGQNVTLSCEQNLNHDAMYWYRQDPGQGLRLIYYSQIVNDFQKGDIAEGYSVSREKKESFPLTVTSAQKNPTAFYLCASSIGHQDRGVLPGEAFFGQGTRLTVV.

V usage is TRBV5-4 and J usage is TRBJ1-2; no firm D call. CDR3 size: 15 residues. Trimming removed 5 bases at V and 6 bases at J, with 20 bases between. Germline V gene lookup returns CDR1 SGHNT and CDR2 YYREEE (reference sequence). CDR3 in amino acids: CASSRAYPVVHGYTF. The CDR3 nucleotides are TGTGCCAGCAGTCGAGCTTACCCGGTTGTCCATGGCTACACCTTC.

CDR3 bases: TGTGCCAGCAGCGTAGACGGACATTCTGGAAACACCATATATTTT. Its protein product is CASSVDGHSGNTIYF. The rearrangement uses TRBV9 and TRBJ1-3, with a possible D match to TRBD1 (5 bases). Between the trimmed V and J ends, which lost 0 bases and 1 base, there was a span of 8 bases. Germline CDR1 and CDR2: SGDLS and YYNGEE. The CDR3 has 15 residues.

Note on this clone: This CDR3 is also generated by other DNA sequences in the sample. This chain links TRBV5-1 with TRBJ1-3; TRBD1 matches at 9 bases. V lost 4 bases and J lost 2; bases outside the gene matches: 1. The germline V gene has CDR1 SGHRS and CDR2 YFSETQ. The CDR3 loop spans 14 amino acids. The CDR3 coding sequence is TGCGCCAGCAGCGGGGACAGGGCTGGAAACACCATATATTTT. This translates into CASSGDRAGNTIYF.

DNA of the CDR3: TGTGCCAGCAGTCTGACAGGGGGCTTGGGAAACACCATATATTTT. Translation gives CASSLTGGLGNTIYF. The rearrangement uses TRBV28 and TRBJ1-3, with TRBD1 matching over 10 bases. Germline loops: CDR1 MDHEN, CDR2 SYDVKM. The V gene end was trimmed by 5 bases and the J gene end by 4 bases; junction bases not matched to a gene: 5. This CDR3 is built from 15 residues.

This chain joins TRBV9 and TRBJ2-6; no definite D call. Trimming cost V 0 bases and J 0 bases, with 10 bases left between them. Germline V lookup: CDR1 SGDLS, CDR2 YYNGEE. This CDR3 contains 17 residues. The CDR3 region has the DNA TGTGCCAGCAGCGTAGCTGAGACCCTCTCTGGGGCCAACGTCCTGACTTTC. Its translation: CASSVAETLSGANVLTF.

The rearrangement uses TRBV5-1 and TRBJ2-2; 10 bases fit TRBD2. J was trimmed by 4 bases and V by 4 bases; bases with no gene match: 7. Germline CDR1 SGHRS, CDR2 YFSETQ. CDR3 size: 16 residues. The CDR3: CASSPASGGGTGELFF. DNA of the CDR3: TGCGCCAGCAGCCCAGCTAGCGGGGGCGGCACCGGGGAGCTGTTTTTT.

Only a few counts were recorded for this clone. The chain joins TRBV30 to TRBJ1-3, with D maybe TRBD1 (5 bases). Germline V gene data show CDR1 as GTSNPN and CDR2 as SVGIG (reference sequence). V was trimmed by 2 bases and J by 4 bases, leaving 12 bases between them. The CDR3 totals 14 residues. CDR3 region: CAWSRGEGGNTIYF. For the CDR3, the DNA is TGTGCCTGGAGTCGCGGCGAGGGGGGAAACACCATATATTTT.

The chain is built from TRBV19 and TRBJ1-2; 9 positions agree with TRBD1. The CDR3 runs 16 residues. After removal of 0 bases from V and 4 bases from J, the junction contained 6 bases not matched to a gene. Germline V gene data show CDR1 as LNHDA and CDR2 as SQIVND (reference sequence). CDR3 sequence (DNA): TGTGCCAGTAGTATAGAAACCGGGACAGGGTCCTATGGCTACACCTTC. Amino acid sequence: CASSIETGTGSYGYTF.

The V and J genes are TRBV28 and TRBJ1-2; D is ambiguous. V was cut by 5 bases and J by 8 bases, with 12 bases left in between. The germline V gene encodes CDR1 MDHEN and CDR2 SYDVKM. The CDR3 has 12 amino acids. The CDR3 sequence: CASSPSFYGYTF. The CDR3 nucleotides are TGTGCCAGCAGTCCTTCCTTCTACGGCTACACCTTC.

This clone was detected only once. The chain uses TRBV27 and TRBJ1-2; 9 positions match TRBD1. J was trimmed by 5 bases and V by 5 bases; bases with no gene match: 6. The CDR3 has 14 residues. Germline V gives CDR1 MNHEY, CDR2 SMNVEV (reference sequence). CDR3 nucleotides: TGTGCCAGCAGTGAAGCGGACAGGGGTTATGGCTACACCTTC. Its protein is CASSEADRGYGYTF.

The chain joins TRBV9 to TRBJ2-3; TRBD1 matches at 10 bases. The CDR3 totals 21 residues. CDR1 SGDLS and CDR2 YYNGEE come from the germline V gene. V gave up 1 base and J gave up 0 bases; unmatched junction bases: 17. The DNA of the CDR3 is TGTGCCAGCAGCGTAATCGGGAGTGGGACAGGGGAAATTTTCAGCACAGATACGCAGTATTTT. This encodes CASSVIGSGTGEIFSTDTQYF. Full variable domain (remainder filled in from reference TRBV9 and TRBJ2-3): DSGVTQTPKHLITATGQRVTLRCSPRSGDLSVYWYQQSLDQGLQFLIQYYNGEERAKGNILERFSAQQFPDLHSELNLSSLELGDSALYFCASSVIGSGTGEIFSTDTQYFGPGTRLTVL.

The chain's CDR3 is CASSIGDRVAGDTQYF. The CDR3 DNA is TGTGCCAGTAGTATAGGAGACAGGGTAGCAGGAGATACGCAGTATTTT. V usage is TRBV19 and J usage is TRBJ2-3, with TRBD1 identical over 7 bases. The V gene's germline CDR1 is LNHDA and CDR2 SQIVND (reference sequence). This CDR3 contains 16 residues. Trimming removed 1 base from V and 5 bases from J; junction bases left unmatched: 9.

This chain links TRBV5-1 with TRBJ2-3; maybe TRBD1 (5 bases). The V and J ends lost 0 bases and 1 base respectively, with 12 bases between them. CDR3 length: 16 residues. Looked up from germline, CDR1 is SGHRS and CDR2 is YFSETQ. This CDR3 is CASSLARVQGTDTQYF. The CDR3 coding sequence is TGCGCCAGCAGCTTGGCCCGGGTACAGGGCACAGATACGCAGTATTTT.

This chain connects TRBV24-1 to TRBJ1-2; D remains unclear. Germline CDR1 is KGHDR and CDR2 is SFDVKD. V was shortened by 4 bases and J by 11 bases, with 19 bases between the two germline ends. The CDR3 is 14 amino acids. The CDR3 DNA sequence: TGTGCCACCAGTGACTCGGGTCTAGCCGCTACTTACACCTTC. Its translation is CATSDSGLAATYTF.

The chain recombines TRBV5-1 with TRBJ1-3, with unresolved D. The CDR3 loop spans 15 amino acids. Germline assignment: CDR1 SGHRS and CDR2 YFSETQ. Trimming cost V 4 bases and J 4 bases, with 15 bases left between them. CDR3 region: CASSLDGRTGNTIYF. DNA for the CDR3: TGCGCCAGCAGCCTGGACGGTCGTACGGGAAACACCATATATTTT. The whole variable domain, remainder taken from reference TRBV5-1 and TRBJ1-3, is KAGVTQTPRYLIKTRGQQVTLSCSPISGHRSVSWYQQTPGQGLQFLFEYFSETQRNKGNFPGRFSGRQFSNSRSEMNVSTLELGDSALYLCASSLDGRTGNTIYFGEGSWLTVV.

This clone has a single count. The J gene is TRBJ1-2, the V gene TRBV30; TRBD1 might be the D (5 bases). Germline loops: CDR1 GTSNPN, CDR2 SVGIG (reference sequence). V lost 4 bases and J 8 bases, leaving 20 bases between the germline ends. The CDR3 has 14 residues. DNA of the CDR3: TGTGCCTGGATAACCGGGACGGCCTGGTGGGGCTACACCTTC. Translated: CAWITGTAWWGYTF.

The CDR3 loop is CASSVAVQREKLFF. CDR3 nucleotide sequence: TGTGCCAGCAGCGTAGCTGTACAGAGAGAAAAACTGTTTTTT. The chain couples TRBV9 to TRBJ1-4; no clear D gene. Germline CDR1 and CDR2: SGDLS and YYNGEE. There are 14 residues in the CDR3. V was pared by 0 bases and J by 8 bases, with 11 bases between. The full variable domain, completed using reference TRBV9 and TRBJ1-4, is DSGVTQTPKHLITATGQRVTLRCSPRSGDLSVYWYQQSLDQGLQFLIQYYNGEERAKGNILERFSAQQFPDLHSELNLSSLELGDSALYFCASSVAVQREKLFFGSGTQLSVL.

The chain carries TRBV7-9 and TRBJ1-3, with D hard to call. Trimming removed 1 base at V and 0 bases at J, with 7 bases between. This CDR3 spans 15 amino acids. Germline assignment: CDR1 SEHNR and CDR2 FQNEAQ (reference sequence). Here the CDR3 reads CASSLVGDSGNTIYF. The DNA for the CDR3 is TGTGCCAGCAGCTTAGTGGGTGACTCTGGAAACACCATATATTTT.

This clone appeared once. The CDR3 spells CASSWDSGANVLTF. The CDR3 DNA sequence: TGCGCCAGCAGCTGGGACTCTGGGGCCAACGTCCTGACTTTC. This chain uses TRBV5-1 with TRBJ2-6; D not resolved. Trimming removed 3 bases at V and 0 bases at J, with 4 bases between. The CDR3 consists of 14 residues. CDR1 SGHRS and CDR2 YFSETQ come from the germline V gene.

CDR3 protein: CASSSVSRGVYEQYF. The CDR3 nucleotides are TGTGCCAGCAGTTCCGTCTCGCGGGGGGTTTACGAGCAGTACTTC. V gene TRBV6-6 combines with J gene TRBJ2-7, with TRBD2 matching over 8 bases. Trimming at V came to 4 bases and at J to 4 bases, leaving 9 bases not matched to a gene. Germline loops: CDR1 MNHNY, CDR2 SVGAGI (reference sequence). This CDR3 has 15 residues.

The chain joins TRBV18 to TRBJ1-1; 7 bases are a match to TRBD1. This CDR3 is 15 amino acids long. Germline loops: CDR1 KGHSH, CDR2 LQKENI. With 2 bases clipped from V and 3 bases from J, the junction kept 6 bases outside the gene matches. CDR3 sequence (DNA): TGTGCCAGCTCACCAGAGGGGGCGGGGGACACTGAAGCTTTCTTT. This codes for CASSPEGAGDTEAFF.

The chain combines TRBV11-2 with TRBJ2-2; TRBD2 matches 15 bases. Trimming took 4 bases from V and 6 from J; bases not matched to a gene: 6. Germline V lookup: CDR1 SGHAT, CDR2 FQNNGV. The CDR3 runs to 17 residues. The CDR3 DNA follows: TGTGCCAGCAGCTCCTACCGGACTAGCGGGGGGGCCGGGGAGCTGTTTTTT. Translated: CASSSYRTSGGAGELFF.